The 32 T cell receptor beta chains below were found in one sample sequenced in a study of T-cell memory formation after mild COVID-19 (dated by TCRdb to about 2021). Receptor amplification or capture employed 5' RACE. The data were produced on an Illumina NovaSeq 6000. The public reads were reanalyzed by TCRdb: fastp trimming at Q25, MiXCR alignment, in-frame beta chains only. Each entry is one CDR3 protein sequence, shown with its most common DNA and genes. For this sample the table gives a few hundred thousand distinct CDR3 sequences, of which approximately 29% were detected only once. Less than 15% of the sample is held by the ten biggest clonotypes. Sequences were obtained from PBMCs or a T cell subset sorted from them (not recorded which). The source of these receptors is an adult woman who had mild COVID-19 (a few samples of this study predate the infection). The sample titles of this study are shuffled in the database, so cell type and time point are left out; the donor was told from shared clones.

This clonotype came up a few times. The J gene is TRBJ1-1, the V gene TRBV10-3, with 7 bases fitting TRBD1. In germline, CDR1 is ENHRY, CDR2 SYGVKD. Trimming removed 0 bases from V and 3 bases from J; junction bases left unmatched: 7. The CDR3 extends over 16 amino acids. CDR3 protein: CAISESTGNADTEAFF. The CDR3 DNA is TGTGCCATCAGTGAGTCGACAGGGAATGCCGACACTGAAGCTTTCTTT.

This chain links TRBV7-2 with TRBJ2-1; D ambiguous. Trimming cost V 4 bases and J 12 bases, with 13 bases left between them. Germline V gene sequence: CDR1 SGHTA, CDR2 FQGNSA. The CDR3 runs to 12 residues. This CDR3 reads CASSSRLPGQFF. CDR3 nucleotides: TGTGCCAGCAGCTCACGACTCCCCGGGCAGTTCTTC.

The chain has TRBV11-2 and TRBJ1-2; the D is unclear. The length of the CDR3 is 15 residues. Trimming took off 1 base at V and 0 bases at J, with 9 bases between the two ends. CDR1 SGHAT and CDR2 FQNNGV come from the germline V gene. CDR3 sequence: CASSLGVATNYGYTF. CDR3 nucleotide sequence: TGTGCCAGCAGCTTAGGGGTAGCTACTAACTATGGCTACACCTTC.

V gene TRBV12-3 or TRBV12-4 combines with J gene TRBJ1-4, with TRBD1 matching 9 bases. V lost 4 bases, J lost 5 bases, and 5 bases stayed unmatched. CDR3 length: 15 residues. CDR3 in DNA: TGTGCCAGCAGTTCCGGGACAGGGTTCAATGAAAAACTGTTTTTT. Protein sequence: CASSSGTGFNEKLFF.

This chain links TRBV18 with TRBJ2-7; D ambiguous. Between the trimmed V and J ends, which lost 4 bases and 0 bases, there was a span of 16 bases. CDR3 size: 16 residues. Germline CDR1 is KGHSH and CDR2 is LQKENI. The CDR3 coding sequence is TGTGCCAGCTCACTGCTACTCCGTATGAGCTCCTACGAGCAGTACTTC. Its protein is CASSLLLRMSSYEQYF.

This clonotype has more than one count but fewer than ten. The rearrangement joins TRBV7-8 to TRBJ2-3; D not resolved. Trimming pared 3 bases from V and 1 base from J, leaving 11 bases between. The V gene's germline CDR1 is SGHVS and CDR2 FQNEAQ. There are 15 residues in the CDR3. The chain's CDR3 is CASSFQGAGTDTQYF. CDR3 nucleotide sequence: TGTGCCAGCAGCTTTCAAGGCGCAGGCACAGATACGCAGTATTTT.

The CDR3 loop reads CASSSPGTANYEQYF. The CDR3 nucleotides are TGTGCCAGCAGCTCCCCCGGGACAGCGAACTACGAGCAGTACTTC. The V call is TRBV11-3, the J call TRBJ2-7; 7 bases line up with TRBD1. CDR1 is SGHNT, CDR2 YENEEA, per germline. V gave up 4 bases and J gave up 3 bases; unmatched junction bases: 9. The CDR3 extends over 15 amino acids.

The chain carries TRBV24-1 and TRBJ2-3, with 7 bases identical to TRBD1. Germline trimming cut 7 bases from V and 4 bases from J; bases unmatched to any gene: 10. Germline V gene data show CDR1 as KGHDR and CDR2 as SFDVKD. CDR3 length: 15 residues. CDR3 sequence reads: CATSPSDRVADTQYF. Here the CDR3 DNA reads TGTGCCACCAGCCCTTCCGACAGGGTGGCAGATACGCAGTATTTT.

The chain employs TRBV24-1 and TRBJ1-1; D remains unclear. Germline V gives CDR1 KGHDR, CDR2 SFDVKD. V was shortened by 1 base and J by 4 bases, with 3 bases between the two germline ends. The CDR3 contains 12 residues. The CDR3 sequence is CATSDFGTEAFF. CDR3 bases: TGTGCCACCAGTGATTTCGGCACTGAAGCTTTCTTT.

This chain uses TRBV6-2 or TRBV6-3 with TRBJ1-1, with 9 bases fitting TRBD1. Per germline, CDR1 MNHEY and CDR2 SVGEGT. The ends lost 11 bases at V and 1 base at J; junction bases unmatched: 5. The CDR3 has 13 residues. This CDR3 reads CAGRGQGNTEAFF. Written as DNA, the CDR3 is TGTGCCGGCCGGGGACAGGGGAACACTGAAGCTTTCTTT.

This clonotype appeared a few times. The V and J genes are TRBV3-1 and TRBJ1-5; D might be TRBD1 (6 bases). Trimming pared 1 base from V and 10 bases from J, leaving 14 bases between. The CDR3 runs to 14 residues. The germline CDR1 and CDR2 sequences are LGHDT and YNNKEL (reference sequence). Written as DNA, the CDR3 is TGTGCCAGCAGCCAAGTCCCAGGGGCCCTCCCCCAGCATTTT. It translates to CASSQVPGALPQHF.

In this sample, this clonotype turned up a few times. The rearrangement joins TRBV9 to TRBJ2-5, with D perhaps assigned TRBD1 or TRBD2 (5 bases each). Trimming shortened V by 0 bases and J by 2 bases, and 8 bases separated the two germline ends. The CDR3 is 14 amino acids. CDR1 SGDLS and CDR2 YYNGEE come from the germline V gene. DNA of the CDR3: TGTGCCAGCAGCGTAGGGGGGAATCAAGAGACCCAGTACTTC. The encoded protein is CASSVGGNQETQYF.

The chain links TRBV24-1 to TRBJ2-4; the match to TRBD2 covers 9 bases. V trimming: 4 bases; J trimming: 13 bases; junction bases outside the gene matches: 7. There are 13 residues in the CDR3. Germline V CDR1 and CDR2: KGHDR, SFDVKD. The CDR3 coding sequence is TGTGCCACCAGTGACCTCGGGACTAGCAGGCAGTACTTC. Protein: CATSDLGTSRQYF.

This chain links TRBV5-1 with TRBJ2-5; 8 positions match TRBD1. V was clipped by 4 bases and J by 2 bases; unmatched bases: 7. The CDR3 contains 15 residues. Germline CDR1 is SGHRS and CDR2 is YFSETQ. The chain's CDR3 is CASSQKDRDQETQYF. The DNA for the CDR3 is TGCGCCAGCAGCCAGAAGGACAGGGATCAAGAGACCCAGTACTTC.

This chain's CDR3 is CASSPTEDYGYTF. CDR3 DNA sequence: TGTGCCAGCAGCCCAACAGAAGACTATGGCTACACCTTC. This chain joins TRBV2 and TRBJ1-2; D not certain. The CDR3 has 13 amino acids. Per germline, CDR1 SNHLY and CDR2 FYNNEI. The V and J ends lost 6 bases and 3 bases respectively, with 11 bases between them.

The gene calls are TRBV4-1 and TRBJ2-7; D call uncertain. The V end was cut by 6 bases, the J end by 0 bases, with 12 bases between. This CDR3 comprises 14 residues. The germline CDR1 and CDR2 sequences are MGHRA and YSYEKL. The CDR3 DNA follows: TGCGCCAGCAGACCGACACCGATCTCCTACGAGCAGTACTTC. This gives the protein CASRPTPISYEQYF.

This clonotype was recorded once. The chain uses TRBV11-1 and TRBJ1-1, with D unclear. The CDR3 is 15 amino acids. The germline V gene encodes CDR1 SGHAT and CDR2 FQDESV (reference sequence). V was clipped by 3 bases and J by 1 base, with 12 bases between them. DNA of the CDR3: TGTGCCAGCAGCTTGAGCCCGCAGGAGAACACTGAAGCTTTCTTT. It translates to CASSLSPQENTEAFF. The full variable domain, rest sourced from reference TRBV11-1 and TRBJ1-1, is EAEVAQSPRYKITEKSQAVAFWCDPISGHATLYWYRQILGQGPELLVQFQDESVVDDSQLPKDRFSAERLKGVDSTLKIQPAELGDSAMYLCASSLSPQENTEAFFGQGTRLTVV.

The chain combines TRBV20-1 with TRBJ2-7; 11 bases map to TRBD2. Germline trimming cut 4 bases from V and 6 bases from J; bases unmatched to any gene: 5. The germline CDR1 and CDR2 sequences are DFQATT and SNEGSKA (reference sequence). There are 13 residues in the CDR3. In nucleotides, the CDR3 is TGCAGTGCTAAGGGACTAGCGGAAGCCGAGCAGTACTTC. This encodes CSAKGLAEAEQYF.

The V gene is TRBV15, the J gene TRBJ2-3; no clear D gene. V lost 0 bases to trimming and J lost 1 base, with 8 bases between them. The CDR3 is 15 amino acids. Germline values: CDR1 LNHNV, CDR2 YYDKDF (reference sequence). The CDR3 DNA follows: TGTGCCACCAGCAGAGACCTCAAGGGCACAGATACGCAGTATTTT. This translates into CATSRDLKGTDTQYF.

V usage is TRBV27 and J usage is TRBJ1-1; D is possibly TRBD1 (5 bases). V lost 4 bases to trimming and J lost 6 bases, with 15 bases between them. Germline V gene sequence: CDR1 MNHEY, CDR2 SMNVEV (reference sequence). This CDR3 region has 14 residues. CDR3 region: CASSSVPWDPEAFF. The CDR3 DNA reads as TGTGCCAGCAGTTCTGTACCCTGGGACCCTGAAGCTTTCTTT.

The chain carries TRBV5-4 and TRBJ1-6, with TRBD1 as a possible D gene (6 bases). The CDR3 consists of 18 residues. Germline values: CDR1 SGHNT, CDR2 YYREEE (reference sequence). With 4 bases removed from V and 1 base from J, the gap between germline ends came to 18 bases. CDR3 bases: TGTGCCAGCAGCCTCCGGGACCCCAGGGGATCCTATAATTCACCCCTCCACTTT. Translating it yields CASSLRDPRGSYNSPLHF.

V gene TRBV6-2 or TRBV6-3 combines with J gene TRBJ2-7; possible D gene TRBD1, 6 bases. There are 14 residues in the CDR3. Looked up from germline, CDR1 is MNHEY and CDR2 is SVGEGT. V was clipped by 8 bases and J by 7 bases, with 21 bases between them. The CDR3 loop reads CASGTPPSKGEQYF. The CDR3 DNA reads as TGTGCCAGCGGGACACCACCAAGCAAGGGGGAGCAGTACTTC.

The chain has TRBV14 and TRBJ1-1, with TRBD1 as a possible D gene (5 bases). CDR3 length: 15 residues. CDR1 and CDR2 from the germline V gene are SGHDN and FVKESK. Trimming removed 4 bases at V and 1 base at J, with 13 bases between. The CDR3 region is CASSPTGRKNTEAFF. The CDR3 DNA is TGTGCCAGCAGCCCGACGGGACGTAAGAACACTGAAGCTTTCTTT.

V is TRBV5-4 and J is TRBJ2-3; a weak D match, TRBD2 (6 bases). The germline CDR1 and CDR2 sequences are SGHNT and YYREEE (reference sequence). CDR3 size: 16 residues. The V gene lost 4 bases and the J gene lost 2 bases, with 17 bases spanning the gap. CDR3 nucleotide sequence: TGTGCCAGCAGCGGGAGGAAGGGTTTGGACACAGATACGCAGTATTTT. Residues: CASSGRKGLDTDTQYF.

This clonotype was counted many times. The chain employs TRBV12-3 or TRBV12-4 and TRBJ2-7; 7 bases line up with TRBD1. This CDR3 is 13 amino acids long. With 5 bases clipped from V and 2 bases from J, the junction kept 3 bases outside the gene matches. The CDR3 DNA reads as TGTGCCAGCAGTCTAGGGGGCCCCTACGAGCAGTACTTC. Encoded protein: CASSLGGPYEQYF.

The chain joins TRBV6-5 to TRBJ1-2; D remains unclear. V lost 4 bases and J lost 4, with 10 bases in between. This CDR3 region has 13 residues. In germline, CDR1 is MNHEY, CDR2 SVGAGI. CDR3 sequence reads: CASSFRTAYGYTF. The CDR3 region has the DNA TGTGCCAGCAGTTTTCGAACAGCCTATGGCTACACCTTC.

The V gene is TRBV20-1, the J gene TRBJ2-3; 7 bases fit TRBD1. From germline, CDR1 is DFQATT and CDR2 SNEGSKA (reference sequence). The V segment lost 1 base and the J segment 2 bases; nucleotides outside the gene matches: 12. The CDR3 has 17 amino acids. DNA of the CDR3: TGCAGTGCTAGAGTAGGGGGCGGGCAGGGCCACACAGATACGCAGTATTTT. Encoded protein: CSARVGGGQGHTDTQYF.

This chain's CDR3 is CSVGGNEQFF. The CDR3 DNA is TGCAGCGTTGGCGGAAATGAGCAGTTCTTC. V gene TRBV29-1 combines with J gene TRBJ2-1; D call uncertain. This CDR3 comprises 10 residues. Trimming removed 4 bases at V and 7 bases at J, with 5 bases between. Looked up from germline, CDR1 is SQVTM and CDR2 is ANQGSEA.

This clonotype is a singleton in its sample. The CDR3, as DNA: TGTGCCAGCGGAGGACTAGCGGGCCTAGCCTACGAGCAGTACTTC. This gives the protein CASGGLAGLAYEQYF. This sequence joins TRBV25-1 and TRBJ2-7; 11 nucleotides align to TRBD2. Per germline, CDR1 MGHDK and CDR2 SYGVNS. J gave up 2 bases and V 8 bases, and 8 bases lay outside the gene matches. The CDR3 covers 15 residues.

J is TRBJ1-5 and V is TRBV20-1; tentative D call: TRBD1 (5 bases). The CDR3 covers 13 residues. Germline V gene data show CDR1 as DFQATT and CDR2 as SNEGSKA (reference sequence). The ends were cut back, 3 bases at V and 3 bases at J, with 9 bases in the middle. The CDR3 DNA follows: TGCAGTGCTAGTCGGGGCTACAATCAGCCCCAGCATTTT. It translates to CSASRGYNQPQHF.

This clonotype appeared a few times. This chain uses TRBV18 with TRBJ1-2, with 12 nucleotides matching TRBD1. Trimming cost V 4 bases and J 3 bases; bases outside gene matches: 3. The CDR3 sequence is 15 residues long. CDR1 KGHSH and CDR2 LQKENI come from the germline V gene. The CDR3 here is CASSRGTGGDYGYTF. CDR3 nucleotide sequence: TGTGCCAGCTCACGAGGGACAGGGGGCGACTATGGCTACACCTTC. Together with reference TRBV18 and TRBJ1-2, the CDR3 gives the full variable domain: NAGVMQNPRHLVRRRGQEARLRCSPMKGHSHVYWYRQLPEEGLKFMVYLQKENIIDESGMPKERFSAEFPKEGPSILRIQQVVRGDSAAYFCASSRGTGGDYGYTFGSGTRLTVV.

V gene TRBV12-3 or TRBV12-4 combines with J gene TRBJ2-3; unclear D gene. Trimming pared 7 bases from V and 2 bases from J, leaving 13 bases between. The CDR3 sequence is 14 residues long. The CDR3 DNA reads as TGTGCCAGCACCCGAGGTCCTGACACAGATACGCAGTATTTT. Its translation: CASTRGPDTDTQYF.